The rows below give T cell receptor beta chains drawn from one sample of a study of T-cell reconstitution after alpha-beta-depleted transplantation in children. TCRdb independently ran MiXCR on the PCR reads; one entry per CDR3 protein. The table includes a few hundred thousand distinct CDR3 sequences, 25% to 30% detected once. The specimen was PBMCs, collected before TCRalphabeta/CD19-depleted stem cell transplant. These receptors all stem from a boy under two years old with Wiskott-Aldrich syndrome, due to receive a stem cell transplant. Both conserved end residues are part of each CDR3.

CDR3: CASSPRVNEQFF; J: TRBJ2-1; V: TRBV12-3/TRBV12-4
CDR3: CASSPGGAEAFF; J: TRBJ1-1; V: TRBV7-6
CDR3: CASSLGGKDTQYF; J: TRBJ2-3; V: TRBV12-3/TRBV12-4
CDR3: CAWSEGTVGNTIYF; J: TRBJ1-3; V: TRBV30
CDR3: CASRSPTRNNEQFF; J: TRBJ2-1; V: TRBV27
CDR3: CASSPLTGAQETQYF; J: TRBJ2-5; V: TRBV6-1
CDR3: CASSELAGRPTDTQYF; J: TRBJ2-3; V: TRBV6-1
CDR3: CASSLYRTGLSQETQYF; J: TRBJ2-5; V: TRBV7-2
CDR3: CSNFRRAGGTIYNEQFF; J: TRBJ2-1; V: TRBV20-1
CDR3: CASSLIGTEGEQFF; J: TRBJ2-1; V: TRBV5-1
CDR3: CASSYRGQGAGTKNIQYF; J: TRBJ2-4; V: TRBV6-5
CDR3: CASSFLSGNEQFF; J: TRBJ2-1; V: TRBV5-1
CDR3: CAISDPPWSSYNEQFF; J: TRBJ2-1; V: TRBV10-3
CDR3: CASSRRGANYEQYF; J: TRBJ2-7; V: TRBV6-1
CDR3: CASSLGVLAETYEQYF; J: TRBJ2-7; V: TRBV5-1
CDR3: CASTPWGGDTDTQYF; J: TRBJ2-3; V: TRBV12-3/TRBV12-4
CDR3: CASSLVHNEQFF; J: TRBJ2-1; V: TRBV7-3
CDR3: CAISSNQLSSYNEQFF; J: TRBJ2-1; V: TRBV10-3
CDR3: CASSLGAGTYNEQFF; J: TRBJ2-1; V: TRBV12-3/TRBV12-4
CDR3: CASRPPSGRAYEQYF; J: TRBJ2-7; V: TRBV28
CDR3: CASSQEVLLGTQYF; J: TRBJ2-3; V: TRBV4-1
CDR3: CASSRAGTGNDQPQHF; J: TRBJ1-5; V: TRBV6-1
CDR3: CASSPGTTNEQFF; J: TRBJ2-1; V: TRBV7-2
CDR3: CASSQEGLGETQYF; J: TRBJ2-5; V: TRBV3-1
CDR3: CASRFLANTEAFF; J: TRBJ1-1; V: TRBV14
CDR3: CASRPLGVTYNEQFF; J: TRBJ2-1; V: TRBV6-1
CDR3: CASSSGTSGETQYF; J: TRBJ2-5; V: TRBV5-1